This paragraph reports one T cell receptor beta chain. Its target is not known. The entry originates in a study of cytomegalovirus exposure and HLA in healthy donors. Study observations and caveats: A later analysis associated 16,951 TCR beta sequences with HLA alleles at a 0.05 false discovery rate.

V was clipped by 6 bases and J by 9 bases; unmatched bases: 14. Germline values: CDR1 MNHEY, CDR2 SMNVEV (reference sequence). The CDR3 sequence is 15 residues long. Primers included in the PCR were 60 Vbeta and 13 Jbeta primers. Repertoires were generated with immunoSEQ multiplex PCR, while TCRdb's copy carries only in-frame clones and drops some. The table has some 150,000 clones, over 75% seen once. Source material: PBMCs. This TCR was recovered from a male donor in good health and CMV-seronegative. The chain uses TRBV27 and TRBJ2-4, with 7 bases lining up with TRBD2. CDR3 in amino acids: CASRPLEAGISIQYF. The CDR3 coding sequence is TGTGCCAGCAGGCCCCTGGAAGCGGGAATATCCATTCAGTACTTC.